Given below is one T cell receptor (beta chain) in context. The clone's antigen remains unknown. Base qualities are not recorded, but no much larger clone differs from it by a single base. The data belong to a study of blood T cells in healthy people across ages (dated by TCRdb to about 2015). About the investigation overall: In model experiments, roughly one uniquely barcoded TCR beta cDNA molecule per two T cells was captured by template switching. The study measured age-related changes in TCR beta repertoire diversity using deep sequencing normalized with unique cDNA molecular identifiers. For two donors (one aged 18 to 30 and one aged 80 or older), the study analyzed two additional independent replicas of 1 million unique cDNA reads from the same blood draw. Four age groups were formed from the donors: young (average approximately 15 years), middle-aged (approximately 40), aged (under 70) and long-lived (less than 85). To avoid experimental bias, donors of different ages were distributed randomly across sequencing lanes.

Clipping removes 0 bases from V and 3 bases from J, with 5 as the unmatched junction base count. The CDR3 sequence holds 17 residues, the cysteine and phenylalanine included. CDR3 DNA only is kept here, 51 bases in frame from base 1. As encoded in the germline V gene, CDR1 is SGHRS while CDR2 is YFSETQ. To prepare the library, 5' RACE was applied. The instrument given in TCRdb is Illumina HiSeq 2500. A second 7 to 11 cycle PCR used a sample-barcoded 5' primer and a J-beta primer mix. Each TCR beta cDNA molecule received a unique molecular identifier from a template-switch 5' adaptor carrying 12 random nucleotides. At least 3 million CDR3-containing paired-end reads were obtained from each sample. All of the RNA was converted into first-strand cDNA using the Mint cDNA synthesis kit, with a TRBC-specific oligonucleotide serving as the primer. Following uracil-DNA glycosylase treatment, a first 18-cycle PCR with universal primers M1SS and BC2_uni_R was performed on all cDNA. The original methods were these. For normalization, 1 million high-quality reads, each with a distinct molecular identifier, were randomly selected from each sample. Reads with shared molecular identifiers were discarded instead of being binned into consensus sequences. MiTCR, run with a Q25 quality threshold and the strictest error-elimination algorithm, handled CDR3 identification, clonotype clustering and error correction. Lower-bound total TCR beta diversity was estimated with a nonparametric unseen species model using Euler transformation. Starting from the raw public reads, TCRdb applied fastp trimming at Q25, assembled clones with MiXCR and retained in-frame beta chains. Under each unique CDR3 protein, matching rows form one entry showing the most common genes and DNA. The V and J calls and clone size come from TCRdb's table, not from the authors' own analysis. This sample gives 550,000 to 600,000 distinct CDR3 sequences in total; 47% of them show up just once. The ten largest clones take up about 22% of the sample.

The approximately 40 donors, aged about 6 to 90 years, were systemically healthy Caucasian individuals from Russia. Each donor gave about 9.2 milliliters of peripheral blood, drawn into EDTA-treated Vacutainer tubes. PBMCs were isolated by Ficoll-Paque density-gradient centrifugation, with at least 7 million obtained per sample. Total RNA was extracted from PBMCs with Trizol reagent, with at least 6 micrograms obtained per sample. The percentages of naive CD45RAhigh/CD27high T cells were determined by flow cytometry on a PBMC aliquot from every donor. What the work shows at the level of the full study, not this receptor alone: Bulk unsorted PBMC profiling prevented conclusive comparison of naive and antigen-experienced compartments. As age increased, observed TCR beta diversity per million T cells dropped in a roughly linear way, and a significant reduction was already evident by age roughly 36. There was a strong correlation between observed TCR beta diversity and the percentage of naive T cells measured by flow cytometry. Compared with the aged group, more naive CD4+ T cells, fewer expanded clones and increased TCR diversity were shown by the long-lived group, suggesting age selection. Estimates of total diversity based on one million sequenced T cells were regarded as lower bounds and as underestimates. Donor CMV infection status was unknown, potentially confounding age-related changes in expanded clonotypes.

Sequencing was performed on blood. The chain uses TRBV5-1 and TRBJ2-1, with 11 middle bases fitting TRBD2. The source is a man older than 75 in good health. The bases are TGCGCCAGCAGCTTGGCCCAGACTAGCGGGGACTACAATGAGCAGTTCTTC. Translation gives CASSLAQTSGDYNEQFF.